These T cell receptor beta chains were read from a single sample in a study of regulatory T cells in long-lasting Graves disease. TCRdb reprocessed the multiplex PCR reads via MiXCR and lists one record per CDR3 protein. The data contain around 450,000 distinct CDR3 sequences, 15% to 20% of them singletons. This sample was also put to use in a study of T cells in Graves' hyperthyroidism and ophthalmopathy.

Sequences were derived from peripheral blood mononuclear cells (PBMCs), sampled at new diagnosis, from a patient treated with antithyroid drugs. The origin of the receptors is a man aged 35-49 years with Graves disease. CDR3s include the opening cysteine and the closing phenylalanine or tryptophan.

v_gene	CDR3aa
TRBV5-6	CASSLDRLTDTQYF
TRBV9	CASSVGWSEADTQYF
TRBV6-1	CASTTPWGETQYF
TRBV7-3	CASSKLPGQGASGANVLTF
TRBV12-3/TRBV12-4	CASSPQGTKNIQYF
TRBV28	CASSLLPRPQSGYNEQFF
TRBV27	CASSPLGSGSVNEQFF
TRBV4-1	CASSQARSYNEQFF
TRBV30	CAWSLNLDTQYF
TRBV6-1	CASSLGFFSYNEQYF
TRBV6-9	CASSYNRGETQYF
TRBV20-1	CSASGGPPELFF
TRBV6-2/TRBV6-3	CASSYYGANTGELFF
TRBV19	CASSIMSPNQPQHF